Listed below are T cell receptor beta chains from one sample, sequenced in a study of identical twins. TCRdb re-derived calls from the 5' RACE reads in MiXCR, one entry per CDR3 protein. The sample lists around 200,000 distinct CDR3 sequences; roughly 10% were seen once. The sample was memory (CD45RO+) T cells sorted from blood. These receptors all come from a woman between 18 and 30 years old in good health. Both conserved end residues are trimmed from each CDR3.

v_gene	j_gene	CDR3aa
TRBV9	TRBJ2-3	ASSVEPSRTDTQY
TRBV6-5	TRBJ1-2	ASSYSLGAGTGYT
TRBV7-6	TRBJ2-3	ASSSLGRSPTDTQY
TRBV20-1	TRBJ2-1	SAREPGQGVYNEQF
TRBV4-2	TRBJ2-3	ASRPTNGASGSSTDTQY
TRBV5-1	TRBJ2-3	ASRGGWSTDTQY
TRBV20-1	TRBJ2-1	SASPGLGVFDEQF
TRBV20-1	TRBJ2-1	SAAKREGSSYNEQF
TRBV20-1	TRBJ2-3	SASLRFTDTQY
TRBV29-1	TRBJ2-3	SVGRTSGGGTDTQY
TRBV27	TRBJ2-7	ASSLLGRATYEQY
TRBV6-1	TRBJ1-2	ASNRGGYRYGYT
TRBV3-1	TRBJ2-5	ASSHGDSRGPQY
TRBV14	TRBJ1-2	ASSPWTGARYGYT
TRBV6-2/TRBV6-3	TRBJ2-7	ASSRRTSPWGEQY
TRBV30	TRBJ2-4	AWSRDSLNIQY
TRBV4-1	TRBJ2-3	ASSPLGAPEEDTQY
TRBV2	TRBJ2-3	ASSYQTDTQY
TRBV10-3	TRBJ1-5	AISESGEPQH
TRBV7-2	TRBJ1-4	ASSLQGQGGEKLF
TRBV29-1	TRBJ1-1	SVGQGGTEAF
TRBV7-3	TRBJ2-1	ASSPGQSYNEQF
TRBV6-1	TRBJ1-1	ASSQPQGSEAF
TRBV5-6	TRBJ2-7	ASSRDSLKTYEQY
TRBV14	TRBJ2-7	ASSLGQGFGEQY
TRBV20-1	TRBJ2-3	SARDFGSTDTQY
TRBV5-1	TRBJ2-1	ASSLVRSPQFNEQF
TRBV7-6	TRBJ2-7	ASSGTVGYEQY
TRBV7-8	TRBJ2-5	ASRVRGQETQY
TRBV7-9	TRBJ1-2	ASSPPKGLGYGYT
TRBV7-2	TRBJ2-3	ASSLDRETTDTQY
TRBV20-1	TRBJ2-7	SAPNPGSYEQY
TRBV20-1	TRBJ2-1	SATRTSGGPSDEQF
TRBV3-1	TRBJ2-5	ASTLAEETQY
TRBV10-3	TRBJ2-7	AIRGTETYEQY
TRBV9	TRBJ2-3	ASSVSGGVTDTQY
TRBV20-1	TRBJ2-1	SATGLAGINEQF
TRBV27	TRBJ2-1	ASSHRTSGRAVEQF
TRBV5-6	TRBJ2-7	ASSSTLRGAYEQY
TRBV5-6	TRBJ2-5	ASSLGGEETQY
TRBV27	TRBJ2-3	ASSLKGLAGTDTQY
TRBV7-2	TRBJ2-1	ASSPPGSSSYNEQF
TRBV20-1	TRBJ1-4	SVANPGANEKLF
TRBV5-1	TRBJ2-5	ASSRTGSTKETQY
TRBV4-2	TRBJ1-2	ASSHAPGQGNYGYT
TRBV18	TRBJ2-5	ASSRNSGVGETQY
TRBV11-2	TRBJ2-7	ASSSGQYEQY
TRBV11-2	TRBJ2-5	ASSFGGSGETQY
TRBV6-1	TRBJ2-7	ASSDRHSYEQY
TRBV24-1	TRBJ2-7	ATGWADRNHEQY
TRBV20-1	TRBJ2-3	SLVGRTDTQY
TRBV6-1	TRBJ2-1	ASSPRRGGRDEQF
TRBV18	TRBJ2-5	ASSPLGMGGETQY
TRBV7-9	TRBJ1-6	ASSPPFGGTPLH